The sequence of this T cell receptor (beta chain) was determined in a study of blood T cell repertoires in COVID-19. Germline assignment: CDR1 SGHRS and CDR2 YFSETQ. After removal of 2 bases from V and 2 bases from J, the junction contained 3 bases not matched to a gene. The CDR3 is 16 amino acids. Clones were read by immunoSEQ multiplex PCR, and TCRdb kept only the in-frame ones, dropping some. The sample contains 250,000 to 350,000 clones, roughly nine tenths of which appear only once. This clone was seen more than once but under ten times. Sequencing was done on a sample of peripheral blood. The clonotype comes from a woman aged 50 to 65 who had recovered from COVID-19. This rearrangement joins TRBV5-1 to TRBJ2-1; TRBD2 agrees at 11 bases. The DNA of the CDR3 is TGCGCCAGCAGCTTTCTAGCGGGGGGCGCCTACAATGAGCAGTTCTTC. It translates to CASSFLAGGAYNEQFF.